This T cell receptor (beta chain) was captured by sequencing in a study of regulatory T cells in long-lasting Graves disease. Turning to this clonotype: Its matching antigen is unknown.

Time point denoted: newly diagnosed GD, antithyroid drugs for less than 3 months. Generation of the TCR library employed RNA extracted from PBMCs. The patients were enrolled through endocrinology in Xi'an, China. Building of the TCR beta libraries involved iRepertoire HTBI primers and Arm-PCR of CDR3 regions. Per the study methods: Across samples, about 56 TRBV and more than 13 TRBJ segments were found. TCRdb redid the calling of the multiplex PCR reads with MiXCR, one entry per CDR3 protein. These V and J calls derive from TCRdb rather than the authors' analysis. The sample carries around 500,000 distinct CDR3 sequences, approximately 12% recorded once. Germline CDR1 KGHDR, CDR2 SFDVKD. Trimming shortened V by 3 bases and J by 2 bases, and 9 bases separated the two germline ends. The CDR3 runs to 15 residues. Notes on the study in general: Accuracy might have suffered from few samples.

These data were also filed under a second study, of T cells in Graves' hyperthyroidism and ophthalmopathy. As that report states: Carried out on the TCR CDR3, a first-round RT-PCR used the HTBI primer set.

This TCR derives from a man aged 25 to 40 with Graves disease. The sequencing here drew on peripheral blood mononuclear cells (PBMCs), taken at new diagnosis, from a patient treated with antithyroid drugs. V usage is TRBV24-1 and J usage is TRBJ2-2; D may be TRBD1 (6 bases). The CDR3 spells CATSDPGQNTGELFF. The CDR3 DNA reads TGTGCCACCAGTGATCCGGGACAAAACACCGGGGAGCTGTTTTTT.